This TCR beta chain originates from a study of blood T cell repertoires in COVID-19. Study-wide background: Some COVID-19 samples were acute and others convalescent; all came from the United States, Italy and Spain.

Profiled with immunoSEQ multiplex PCR; TCRdb holds only in-frame clones, not every one. Of over 120,000 clones in the sample, roughly 83% were seen once. Germline V gene data show CDR1 as KGHSH and CDR2 as LQKENI. Trimming removed 3 bases from V and 0 bases from J, with 14 bases in between. There are 16 residues in the CDR3. This chain links TRBV18 with TRBJ2-5; D is perhaps TRBD2 (5 bases). The sequencing input was peripheral blood. This receptor was identified in a woman aged 70 to 79 with COVID-19, enrolled during active disease. The CDR3 sequence is CASSPPGVRNQETQYF. Written as DNA, the CDR3 is TGTGCCAGCTCACCCCCCGGGGTCCGTAACCAAGAGACCCAGTACTTC.